The source of this T cell receptor beta chain is a study of human T cells and chemical hapten exposure. Original processing notes: Per-sample TCR counts ranged from roughly 23,224 to 750,000, median about 100,000. Each CDR3 protein gets one entry after TCRdb re-called the RACE reads with MiXCR. The V and J calls reflect TCRdb's pipeline rather than the authors' work. Of approximately 79,000 distinct CDR3 sequences in the sample, 8.6% were seen once. Documented time point: healthy volunteer bleed at 6 weeks. Whole blood that had not been fractionated was the source of extracted total RNA. V lost 5 bases and J lost 1, with 5 bases in between. The length of the CDR3 is 12 residues.

The V call is TRBV12-3 or TRBV12-4, the J call TRBJ1-1, with no clear D. The sequenced sample was whole blood. The receptor's source is a male donor in good health. Some clones in this sample may be carry-over from other donors' samples. The CDR3: CASSTWNTEAFF. The CDR3 DNA reads as TGTGCCAGCAGTACCTGGAACACTGAAGCTTTCTTT.